This T cell receptor beta chain was sequenced in a study of cytomegalovirus exposure and HLA in healthy donors. Study results and caveats: The authors judged a highly shared variant cluster likely a sequencing artifact. A later analysis found common viral pathogens apparently linked to several of the most significant clusters. Earlier findings revealed that most TCR beta V segments proved productive either about 90% or about 30% of the time.

A remark on this clone: As yet, its antigen is unknown.

PCR used 60 Vbeta primers and 13 Jbeta primers. The assay was immunoSEQ multiplex PCR, and TCRdb's table has in-frame clones only and misses some. The sample includes 150,000 or so clones, roughly 79% seen only once; the top ten take 1.3%. The trim removed 5 bases at V and 10 bases at J, leaving 11 bases unmatched. This CDR3 contains 14 residues. Germline assignment: CDR1 SGHTA and CDR2 FQGTGA. The rearrangement joins TRBV7-3 to TRBJ1-1, with TRBD1 matching 9 bases. Sequenced: PBMCs. This TCR derives from a man aged 30 to 39 in good health and CMV-seronegative. The CDR3 DNA follows: TGTGCCAGCAGCGCCGGGACAGGGCCTTTAGGAGCTTTCTTT. It is translated as CASSAGTGPLGAFF.